These T cell receptor beta chains were read from a single sample in a study of molecular identifiers for immune sequencing clone quantification. MiXCR, applied by TCRdb to the PCR reads, yields one record per CDR3 protein. This sample carries a few hundred thousand distinct CDR3 sequences, about 23% of them seen once, and the ten largest clones take around 0.74%. Sequenced input: naive CD8+ T cells from blood, with Jurkat cell RNA spiked in. The origin of the receptors is a human donor in good health. Some libraries in this study had Jurkat cell RNA spiked in. The CDR3 runs from the conserved cysteine through the conserved F or W. A D gene is named only where the DNA matches it firmly. The size of a clone is reported for some rows only, either as once, few or many, or as a class for expanded clones.

clone_size,d_call,v_call,j_call,cdr3_aa,cdr3_nt
NA,NA,TRBV9,TRBJ2-2,CASSVSGTTSSGELFF,TGTGCCAGCAGCGTCTCCGGGACCACGTCCAGCGGGGAGCTGTTTTTT
few,NA,TRBV11-2,TRBJ1-3,CASSQRSPNSGNTIYF,TGTGCCAGCAGCCAAAGGTCCCCCAACTCTGGAAACACCATATATTTT
NA,NA,TRBV20-1,TRBJ2-3,CSAGGADTQYF,TGCAGTGCGGGCGGGGCAGATACGCAGTATTTT
few,TRBD2,TRBV20-1,TRBJ2-7,CSATSGSSYEQYF,TGCAGTGCTACCAGCGGGAGCTCCTACGAGCAGTACTTC
many,NA,TRBV4-1,TRBJ1-1,CASSQDLFMNTEAFF,TGCGCCAGCAGCCAAGATCTGTTCATGAACACTGAAGCTTTCTTT
many,TRBD1,TRBV29-1,TRBJ1-1,CSVQQGVNTEAFF,TGCAGCGTACAACAGGGGGTGAACACTGAAGCTTTCTTT
NA,NA,TRBV3-1,TRBJ1-5,CASSQDKGPNQPQHF,TGTGCCAGCAGCCAAGACAAGGGGCCGAATCAGCCCCAGCATTTT
many,TRBD1,TRBV7-2,TRBJ2-3,CASSSGQGTDTQYF,TGTGCCAGCAGCTCAGGACAGGGGACCGATACGCAGTATTTT
NA,TRBD2,TRBV27,TRBJ2-2,CASRVAGGNTGELFF,TGTGCCAGCAGAGTAGCGGGAGGGAACACCGGGGAGCTGTTTTTT
few,NA,TRBV12-3/TRBV12-4,TRBJ2-1,CASSPARADEQFF,TGTGCCAGCAGTCCCGCCCGTGCGGATGAGCAGTTCTTC
many,TRBD2,TRBV7-9,TRBJ2-2,CASSSTRLAGGTANTGELFF,TGTGCCAGCAGCTCAACCAGACTAGCGGGGGGAACCGCGAACACCGGGGAGCTGTTTTTT
NA,NA,TRBV27,TRBJ2-2,CASSLYGTNTGELFF,TGTGCCAGCAGTTTATACGGGACGAACACCGGGGAGCTGTTTTTT
NA,TRBD1,TRBV4-3,TRBJ2-3,CASSQDSRQGFTSTDTQYF,TGCGCCAGCAGCCAAGATAGCCGACAGGGTTTCACTAGCACAGATACGCAGTATTTT
NA,NA,TRBV4-1,TRBJ1-1,CASSRDQVVREGTEAFF,TGCGCCAGCAGCCGAGATCAGGTGGTCAGGGAGGGCACTGAAGCTTTCTTT
once,TRBD2,TRBV4-2,TRBJ2-1,CARGQGLADEQFF,TGTGCCCGCGGCCAAGGACTAGCTGATGAGCAGTTCTTC
many,NA,TRBV28,TRBJ2-7,CASSSRSIGTFYEQYF,TGTGCCAGCAGTTCTCGGTCGATCGGGACTTTCTACGAGCAGTACTTC
few,NA,TRBV19,TRBJ2-1,CASSITGTSYNEQFF,TGTGCCAGTAGTATAACCGGGACTTCCTACAATGAGCAGTTCTTC
NA,TRBD1,TRBV7-9,TRBJ2-7,CASSLLGQGSGEQSF,TGTGCCAGCAGCTTACTGGGACAGGGGTCGGGCGAGCAGTCCTTC
few,TRBD2,TRBV30,TRBJ2-3,CAWSGSWEGSTDTQYF,TGTGCCTGGAGTGGGAGCTGGGAGGGGTCGACAGATACGCAGTATTTT
few,TRBD2,TRBV29-1,TRBJ2-1,CSVAGRISNEQFF,TGCAGCGTTGCCGGGAGGATCTCGAATGAGCAGTTCTTC
few,TRBD1,TRBV25-1,TRBJ1-1,CASRLTGDEAFF,TGTGCCAGCAGACTAACAGGGGATGAAGCTTTCTTT
many,TRBD1,TRBV4-3,TRBJ2-3,CASSQDRTGPRRDTQYF,TGCGCCAGCAGCCAAGACCGGACAGGGCCCCGGAGGGATACGCAGTATTTT
many,NA,TRBV20-1,TRBJ1-1,CSARVLLSMEEAFF,TGCAGTGCTAGGGTATTACTATCGATGGAGGAAGCTTTCTTT
NA,NA,TRBV20-1,TRBJ2-5,CSAMPPLEFQYF,TGCAGTGCTATGCCTCCACTAGAGTTCCAGTACTTC
few,TRBD2,TRBV7-9,TRBJ2-1,CASSHPSDGTSGNNEQFF,TGTGCCAGCAGCCACCCTTCGGACGGGACTAGCGGGAACAATGAGCAGTTCTTC
few,TRBD1,TRBV2,TRBJ2-1,CASIRDGQGAYNEQFF,TGTGCCAGCATCAGAGACGGGCAGGGGGCTTACAATGAGCAGTTCTTC
many,NA,TRBV27,TRBJ1-1,CASSLLPGKGTEAFF,TGTGCCAGCAGTTTGCTCCCGGGAAAAGGAACTGAAGCTTTCTTT
many,TRBD1,TRBV13,TRBJ2-3,CASSPPGDSRTDTQYF,TGTGCCAGCAGCCCCCCCGGGGACAGCCGGACAGATACGCAGTATTTT